A single sample is the source of the 8 T cell receptor beta chains below, sequenced in a study of blood T cell repertoires in COVID-19. Assay used: immunoSEQ multiplex PCR; TCRdb lists only in-frame clones, some missing. This table has some 190,000 clones, 84% appearing once. Material: PBMCs or T cells enriched from blood (not recorded which). The receptors were gathered from a woman aged 25-40 years who had been exposed to COVID-19.

The rearrangement links TRBV6-2 or TRBV6-3 to TRBJ1-2; possibly TRBD1 for D (5 bases). CDR3 length: 13 residues. Germline values: CDR1 MNHEY, CDR2 SVGEGT. The V gene lost 6 bases and the J gene lost 10 bases, with 18 bases spanning the gap. CDR3 sequence reads: CASSNLIDSIYTF. CDR3 DNA: TGTGCCAGCAGCAATCTTATCGACAGTATCTACACCTTC.

This clone was seen just once. The J gene is TRBJ1-5, the V gene TRBV19; D possibly corresponds to TRBD1 (6 bases). V lost 4 bases and J lost 2, with 15 bases in between. The CDR3 covers 16 residues. Germline-derived CDR1 and CDR2 are LNHDA and SQIVND (reference sequence). The DNA for the CDR3 is TGTGCCAGTAGTAACCCGGTTGGGGGCGGCAATCAGCCCCAGCATTTT. Its translation is CASSNPVGGGNQPQHF.

The gene calls are TRBV27 and TRBJ1-4, with 8 bases identical to TRBD1. Germline V gene data show CDR1 as MNHEY and CDR2 as SMNVEV (reference sequence). The CDR3 is 13 amino acids. V shed 6 bases, J shed 8 bases, and the junction held 5 bases outside the gene matches. CDR3 protein: CASSRTGKEKLFF. DNA of the CDR3: TGTGCCAGCAGCCGGACAGGGAAAGAAAAACTGTTTTTT.

This clone was seen a single time. The V and J genes are TRBV6-1 and TRBJ2-5; D not resolved. V was shortened by 2 bases and J by 4 bases, with 8 bases between the two germline ends. Germline CDR1 MNHNS, CDR2 SASEGT. There are 13 residues in the CDR3. CDR3 protein: CASSEPGPETQYF. The CDR3 DNA reads as TGTGCCAGCAGTGAACCGGGTCCAGAGACCCAGTACTTC.

The V call is TRBV7-7, the J call TRBJ2-1; a weak D match, TRBD2 (6 bases). The germline CDR1 and CDR2 sequences are SSHAT and FNYEAQ (reference sequence). The germline V and J ends were trimmed by 0 bases and 7 bases, with 19 bases remaining between them. This CDR3 region has 17 residues. The CDR3 DNA sequence: TGTGCCAGCAGCTTAGCGTCCGGGACTTCCGGGGGTAATGAGCAGTTCTTC. Residues: CASSLASGTSGGNEQFF. The full variable domain, with the rest looked up from reference TRBV7-7 and TRBJ2-1, is GAGVSQSPRYKVTKRGQDVTLRCDPISSHATLYWYQQALGQGPEFLTYFNYEAQPDKSGLPSDRFSAERPEGSISTLTIQRTEQRDSAMYRCASSLASGTSGGNEQFFGPGTRLTVL.

This chain connects TRBV4-3 to TRBJ2-7, with D hard to call. The V and J ends lost 0 bases and 3 bases respectively, with 9 bases between them. CDR1 and CDR2 from the germline V gene are LGHNA and YSLEER. The CDR3 is 14 residues long. This CDR3 reads CASSQDRFNYEQYF. The CDR3 DNA sequence: TGCGCCAGCAGCCAAGACAGGTTCAACTACGAGCAGTACTTC.

The rearrangement uses TRBV5-8 and TRBJ1-2; D gene uncertain. The CDR3 covers 15 residues. V was shortened by 0 bases and J by 7 bases, with 16 bases between the two germline ends. Germline CDR1 SGHTS, CDR2 YDEGEE. DNA for the CDR3: TGTGCCAGCAGCTTGGGGAGGATATCTCCCAGTGGCTACACCTTC. Amino acids: CASSLGRISPSGYTF. The full variable domain, completed using reference TRBV5-8 and TRBJ1-2, is EAGVTQSPTHLIKTRGQQATLRCSPISGHTSVYWYQQALGLGLQFLLWYDEGEERNRGNFPPRFSGRQFPNYSSELNVNALELEDSALYLCASSLGRISPSGYTFGSGTRLTVV.

The V and J genes are TRBV15 and TRBJ1-1, with D maybe TRBD1 (5 bases). Germline V gives CDR1 LNHNV, CDR2 YYDKDF (reference sequence). Trimming removed 1 base at V and 9 bases at J, with 18 bases between. There are 15 residues in the CDR3. CDR3 DNA sequence: TGTGCCACCAGCAGAGGGGGCGTGGAATTCCCGAAAGCTTTCTTT. It specifies CATSRGGVEFPKAFF.